This T cell receptor beta chain was sequenced during a study of T cells in Graves' hyperthyroidism and ophthalmopathy. Study results and caveats: Ophthalmopathy stood apart from stable hyperthyroidism in a 13 V-J model. Appearing also in blood were most of the thyroid clonotypes expanded above 0.001.

RNA transcripts gave rise to amplified TCR beta CDR3 regions. During a first-round RT-PCR of the TCR CDR3, the HTBI primer set was used. A single record per CDR3 protein comes from TCRdb applying MiXCR to the multiplex PCR reads. This table holds roughly 290,000 distinct CDR3 sequences, over 15% found once. Of note for this clonotype: Its specificity is unknown.

CDR1 MNHEY and CDR2 SMNVEV come from the germline V gene (reference sequence). CDR3 length: 16 residues. The J segment lost 3 bases and the V segment lost 4 bases, leaving 12 bases of the junction unmatched. Criteria for exclusion of patients were uncontrolled infection, other autoimmune disease, pregnancy or lactation. This clonotype was obtained from a woman aged 60-75 years with Graves' ophthalmopathy. V gene TRBV27 combines with J gene TRBJ2-7, with 7 bases identical to TRBD1. Specimen: blood. The CDR3, as DNA: TGTGCCAGCAGTTCGCAAAGTCCGGGACAGTACTACGAGCAGTACTTC. It yields the protein CASSSQSPGQYYEQYF.